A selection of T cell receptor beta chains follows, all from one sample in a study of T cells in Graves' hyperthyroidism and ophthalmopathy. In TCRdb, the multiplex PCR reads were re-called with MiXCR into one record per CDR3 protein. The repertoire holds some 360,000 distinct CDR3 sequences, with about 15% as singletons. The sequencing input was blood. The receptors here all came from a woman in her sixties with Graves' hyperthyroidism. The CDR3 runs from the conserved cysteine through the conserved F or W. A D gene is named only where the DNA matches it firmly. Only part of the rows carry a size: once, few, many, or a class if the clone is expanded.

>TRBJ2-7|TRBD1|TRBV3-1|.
CASSPTTGGEQYF
TGTGCCAGCAGCCCGACGACAGGGGGCGAGCAGTACTTC
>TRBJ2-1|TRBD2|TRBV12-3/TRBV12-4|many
CASSPVGGRADNEQFF
TGTGCCAGCAGTCCGGTTGGCGGGAGGGCGGACAATGAGCAGTTCTTC
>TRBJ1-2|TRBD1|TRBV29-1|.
CSVEDLWTGRLYGYTF
TGCAGCGTTGAAGATCTCTGGACAGGGCGACTCTATGGCTACACCTTC
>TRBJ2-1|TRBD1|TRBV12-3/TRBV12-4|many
CASTGTGPYNEQFF
TGTGCCAGCACCGGGACAGGGCCCTACAATGAGCAGTTCTTC
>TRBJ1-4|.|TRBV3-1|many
CASSQERSHRSEKLFF
TGTGCCAGCAGCCAAGAAAGAAGTCATCGGAGTGAAAAACTGTTTTTT
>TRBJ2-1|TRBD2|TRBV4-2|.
CASSHPLGTSNEQFF
TGTGCCAGCAGCCACCCCCTGGGGACTAGCAATGAGCAGTTCTTC
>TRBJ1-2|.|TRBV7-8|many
CASSLEGLVGYTF
TGTGCCAGCAGCTTAGAGGGGTTAGTCGGCTACACCTTC
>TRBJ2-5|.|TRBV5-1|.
CASSLISDQETQYF
TGCGCCAGCAGCTTGATTAGCGACCAAGAGACCCAGTACTTC
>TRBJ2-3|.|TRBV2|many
CATNSRVTDTQYF
TGTGCCACCAACTCAAGGGTCACAGATACGCAGTATTTT
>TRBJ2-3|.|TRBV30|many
CAWSVLTRTDTQYF
TGTGCCTGGAGTGTACTCACACGCACAGATACGCAGTATTTT
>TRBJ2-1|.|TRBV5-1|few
CASSSGVRGASSYNEQFF
TGCGCCAGCAGCTCGGGGGTTCGGGGTGCTAGCTCCTACAATGAGCAGTTCTTC
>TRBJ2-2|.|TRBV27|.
CASSLLTGNTGELFF
TGTGCCAGCAGTTTACTGACTGGAAACACCGGGGAGCTGTTTTTT
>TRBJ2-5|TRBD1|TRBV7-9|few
CASSLGSGTGALTGQYF
TGTGCCAGCAGCTTAGGTTCGGGGACAGGGGCCCTGACAGGACAGTACTTC
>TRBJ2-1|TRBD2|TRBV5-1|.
CASSALSGFSYNEQFF
TGCGCCAGCAGCGCACTTAGCGGGTTCTCCTACAATGAGCAGTTCTTC
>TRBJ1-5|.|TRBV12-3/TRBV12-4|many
CASSLGGQNNQPQHF
TGTGCCAGCAGTTTAGGCGGCCAGAACAATCAGCCCCAGCATTTT
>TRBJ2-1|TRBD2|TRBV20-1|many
CSASPSGNSNEQFF
TGCAGTGCTAGTCCTAGCGGGAACTCCAATGAGCAGTTCTTC
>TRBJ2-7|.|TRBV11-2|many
CASSYTYEQYF
TGTGCCAGCAGCTACACCTACGAGCAGTACTTC
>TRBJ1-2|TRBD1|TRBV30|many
CAWAARDSSGYTF
TGTGCCTGGGCGGCTCGGGACAGTTCCGGCTACACCTTC
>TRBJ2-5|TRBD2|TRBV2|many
CASMGLAGVEETQYF
TGTGCCAGCATGGGACTAGCGGGAGTTGAGGAGACCCAGTACTTC
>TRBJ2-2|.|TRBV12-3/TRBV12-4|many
CASSSQVPGELFF
TGTGCCAGCAGTTCCCAGGTTCCCGGGGAGCTGTTTTTT
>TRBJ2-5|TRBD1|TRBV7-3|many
CASSEDRRETQYF
TGTGCCAGCAGCGAGGACAGGCGAGAGACCCAGTACTTC